A single sample gave rise to the 20 T cell receptor beta chains below, sequenced in a study of OX40 agonist ivuxolimab in advanced cancers. Here immunoSEQ multiplex PCR was the method, and the copy in TCRdb shows in-frame clones only, minus some. The table includes approximately 25,000 clones, 81% detected once. The sequencing here drew on CD4+ or CD8+ T cells sorted from blood, taken in a trial of the OX40 agonist ivuxolimab. These receptors all come from an adult with an advanced solid tumor such as melanoma, head and neck, liver or kidney cancer.

This chain connects TRBV4-1 to TRBJ2-1; 9 bases agree with TRBD2. Germline V gene data show CDR1 as MGHRA and CDR2 as YSYEKL. V lost 3 bases and J lost 4; bases outside the gene matches: 4. This CDR3 has 15 residues. The CDR3 nucleotides read TGCGCCAGCAGCCAGGTGACTAGCGGTTACAATGAGCAGTTCTTC. The encoded protein is CASSQVTSGYNEQFF.

The chain couples TRBV5-1 to TRBJ2-7; a possible D gene is TRBD2 (5 bases). The germline V gene has CDR1 SGHRS and CDR2 YFSETQ. The CDR3 sequence is 15 residues long. Trimming shortened V by 0 bases and J by 3 bases, and 13 bases separated the two germline ends. This CDR3 reads CASSLVVGENYEQYF. As DNA, the CDR3 is TGCGCCAGCAGCTTGGTAGTGGGAGAGAACTACGAGCAGTACTTC. The full variable domain, completed using reference TRBV5-1 and TRBJ2-7, is KAGVTQTPRYLIKTRGQQVTLSCSPISGHRSVSWYQQTPGQGLQFLFEYFSETQRNKGNFPGRFSGRQFSNSRSEMNVSTLELGDSALYLCASSLVVGENYEQYFGPGTRLTVT.

V is TRBV11-2 and J is TRBJ2-7; the match to TRBD2 covers 10 bases. V shed 5 bases and J 3 bases; nucleotides not matched to a gene: 7. CDR1 SGHAT and CDR2 FQNNGV come from the germline V gene. The CDR3 has 15 amino acids. The CDR3 region has the DNA TGTGCCAGCAGCGCGCCTAGCGGGAGTCTCTACGAGCAGTACTTC. This gives the protein CASSAPSGSLYEQYF.

The genes are TRBV10-3 and TRBJ2-7; D is uncertain. Germline CDR1 is ENHRY and CDR2 is SYGVKD. Trimming took 3 bases from V and 5 from J, leaving 5 bases between them. The CDR3 length is 11 residues. The CDR3 DNA reads as TGTGCCATCAGTGATAAGAACGAGCAGTACTTC. It specifies CAISDKNEQYF.

The V and J genes are TRBV9 and TRBJ2-7, with TRBD2 matching 8 bases. The germline V gene encodes CDR1 SGDLS and CDR2 YYNGEE. The CDR3 length is 15 residues. Trimming cost V 0 bases and J 5 bases; bases outside gene matches: 7. The chain's CDR3 is CASSVAGGIPDEQYF. CDR3 nucleotide sequence: TGTGCCAGCAGCGTAGCGGGAGGGATCCCCGACGAGCAGTACTTC.

This chain links TRBV19 with TRBJ2-3; D unclear. V lost 3 bases and J 0 bases, leaving 10 bases between the germline ends. From germline, CDR1 is LNHDA and CDR2 SQIVND (reference sequence). The CDR3 has 15 residues. Here the CDR3 reads CASSIGSGSTDTQYF. DNA for the CDR3: TGTGCCAGTAGTATCGGGTCCGGAAGCACAGATACGCAGTATTTT.

CDR3 residues: CASSFLTSGAFTDTQYF. CDR3 bases: TGTGCCAGCAGCTTTCTCACTAGCGGGGCGTTCACAGATACGCAGTATTTT. The chain couples TRBV11-2 to TRBJ2-3, with 10 bases that match TRBD2. Germline V lookup: CDR1 SGHAT, CDR2 FQNNGV. The V and J ends lost 3 bases and 2 bases, in that order; junction bases with no gene match: 8. The CDR3 length is 17 residues.

This clone was seen once. The chain couples TRBV25-1 to TRBJ2-1; unclear D gene. Trimming left V 0 bases short and J 6 bases short, with 6 bases between. The CDR3 is 13 amino acids. Germline V gives CDR1 MGHDK, CDR2 SYGVNS. CDR3 nucleotides: TGTGCCAGCAGTGAATATGGGGTCAATGAGCAGTTCTTC. Translating gives CASSEYGVNEQFF. The variable domain in full, with the rest retrieved from reference TRBV25-1 and TRBJ2-1, is EADIYQTPRYLVIGTGKKITLECSQTMGHDKMYWYQQDPGMELHLIHYSYGVNSTEKGDLSSESTVSRIRTEHFPLTLESARPSHTSQYLCASSEYGVNEQFFGPGTRLTVL.

V gene TRBV27 combines with J gene TRBJ2-1, with 10 nucleotides matching TRBD1. The J segment lost 2 bases and the V segment lost 6 bases, leaving 7 bases of the junction unmatched. Per the germline V gene, CDR1 is MNHEY and CDR2 is SMNVEV (reference sequence). The CDR3 sequence is 16 residues long. CDR3: CASSPAGTGAYNEQFF. The CDR3 DNA follows: TGTGCCAGCAGCCCGGCCGGGACAGGGGCCTACAATGAGCAGTTCTTC.

The chain uses TRBV4-2 and TRBJ2-5, with 9 bases matching TRBD2. The J call may be wrong; the DNA end is better matched by TRBJ2-7. This CDR3 has 16 amino acids. CDR1 LGHNA and CDR2 YNFKEQ come from the germline V gene. CDR3 DNA: TGTGCCAGCAGCCAAGATTGGCTAGCGGGGAGTCACGAGCAGTACTTC. The encoded protein is CASSQDWLAGSHEQYF.

This clone was seen a single time. Germline and junction disagree at one end, which may indicate a read error. This sequence joins TRBV7-7 and TRBJ2-5; 11 bases fit TRBD1. Per germline, CDR1 SSHAT and CDR2 FNYEAQ (reference sequence). This CDR3 contains 15 residues. This chain's CDR3 is CASSLGQGVGETQYF. CDR3 coding DNA: TGTGCTAGCAGCTTGGGACAGGGGGTTGGAGAGACCCAGTACTTC.

This clone was seen only a few times. V is TRBV5-1 and J is TRBJ2-2; the match to TRBD2 covers 10 bases. J lost 15 bases, V lost 0 bases, and 8 bases had no gene match. CDR1 is SGHRS, CDR2 YFSETQ, per germline. The CDR3 spans 14 residues. CDR3 bases: TGCGCCAGCAGCTTGGATCCAGCGGGAGGGAGGGTGTTTTTT. Its translation is CASSLDPAGGRVFF.

V gene TRBV6-5 combines with J gene TRBJ1-2; D is undetermined. The CDR3 is made up of 13 amino acids. Germline lookup yields CDR1 MNHEY and CDR2 SVGAGI. V lost 1 base to trimming and J lost 7 bases, with 10 bases between them. In DNA, the CDR3 is TGTGCCAGCAGTTACTGGGGTGTCAGTGGCTACACCTTC. As protein: CASSYWGVSGYTF.

Worth noting for this clone: Just one base apart from a much larger clone, this may be a read error. CDR3 DNA: TGTGCCAGCAGCCAAGTTGGCAATCAGCCCCAGCATTTT. Protein sequence: CASSQVGNQPQHF. The gene calls are TRBV4-2 and TRBJ1-5; D is ambiguous. Looked up from germline, CDR1 is LGHNA and CDR2 is YNFKEQ. This CDR3 has 13 amino acids. Trimming pared 1 base from V and 2 bases from J, leaving 3 bases between.

The gene calls are TRBV11-2 and TRBJ1-1; 7 bases map to TRBD1. With 5 bases clipped from V and 1 base from J, the junction kept 4 bases outside the gene matches. Germline CDR1 and CDR2: SGHAT and FQNNGV. The CDR3 length is 14 residues. Here the CDR3 DNA reads TGTGCCAGCAGCCAGGGGGGCAGGAACACTGAAGCTTTCTTT. This translates into CASSQGGRNTEAFF.

V gene TRBV7-2 combines with J gene TRBJ1-2; TRBD1 might be the D (6 bases). In germline, CDR1 is SGHTA, CDR2 FQGNSA. The V end was cut by 1 base, the J end by 7 bases, with 16 bases between. This CDR3 is 15 amino acids long. The CDR3, as DNA: TGTGCCAGCAGCTTAGAGGGGGGGCCAATCTTTGGCTACACCTTC. Its translation: CASSLEGGPIFGYTF.

The V and J genes are TRBV7-9 and TRBJ2-7; D gene unclear. This CDR3 spans 12 amino acids. Germline CDR1 reads SEHNR; CDR2 reads FQNEAQ (reference sequence). Between the trimmed V and J ends, which lost 5 bases and 3 bases, there was a span of 8 bases. This CDR3 is CASSLEYYEQYF. The CDR3 DNA follows: TGTGCCAGCAGCCTGGAATACTACGAGCAGTACTTC.

This chain uses TRBV9 with TRBJ2-7; D may be TRBD1 (5 bases). Trimming cost V 2 bases and J 3 bases, with 18 bases left between them. CDR1 SGDLS and CDR2 YYNGEE come from the germline V gene. This CDR3 contains 16 residues. CDR3 protein: CASSVGAPGSGYEQYF. CDR3 nucleotide sequence: TGTGCCAGCAGCGTTGGGGCCCCGGGTTCAGGCTACGAGCAGTACTTC.

The chain couples TRBV5-1 to TRBJ2-1; tentative D call: TRBD1 (5 bases). This CDR3 contains 15 residues. Germline V gene lookup returns CDR1 SGHRS and CDR2 YFSETQ. With 0 bases removed from V and 9 bases from J, the gap between germline ends came to 16 bases. CDR3 region: CASSLDIVGDSEQFF. In nucleotides, the CDR3 is TGCGCCAGCAGCTTGGATATTGTGGGTGACAGTGAGCAGTTCTTC.

This chain connects TRBV27 to TRBJ1-6; TRBD1 might be the D (5 bases). The CDR3 has 16 residues. The V and J ends lost 9 bases and 6 bases respectively, with 21 bases between them. Looked up from germline, CDR1 is MNHEY and CDR2 is SMNVEV (reference sequence). In nucleotides, the CDR3 is TGTGCCAGTTCAACCGGGGGGATCCCCCGTAATTCACCCCTCCACTTT. Amino acid sequence: CASSTGGIPRNSPLHF.